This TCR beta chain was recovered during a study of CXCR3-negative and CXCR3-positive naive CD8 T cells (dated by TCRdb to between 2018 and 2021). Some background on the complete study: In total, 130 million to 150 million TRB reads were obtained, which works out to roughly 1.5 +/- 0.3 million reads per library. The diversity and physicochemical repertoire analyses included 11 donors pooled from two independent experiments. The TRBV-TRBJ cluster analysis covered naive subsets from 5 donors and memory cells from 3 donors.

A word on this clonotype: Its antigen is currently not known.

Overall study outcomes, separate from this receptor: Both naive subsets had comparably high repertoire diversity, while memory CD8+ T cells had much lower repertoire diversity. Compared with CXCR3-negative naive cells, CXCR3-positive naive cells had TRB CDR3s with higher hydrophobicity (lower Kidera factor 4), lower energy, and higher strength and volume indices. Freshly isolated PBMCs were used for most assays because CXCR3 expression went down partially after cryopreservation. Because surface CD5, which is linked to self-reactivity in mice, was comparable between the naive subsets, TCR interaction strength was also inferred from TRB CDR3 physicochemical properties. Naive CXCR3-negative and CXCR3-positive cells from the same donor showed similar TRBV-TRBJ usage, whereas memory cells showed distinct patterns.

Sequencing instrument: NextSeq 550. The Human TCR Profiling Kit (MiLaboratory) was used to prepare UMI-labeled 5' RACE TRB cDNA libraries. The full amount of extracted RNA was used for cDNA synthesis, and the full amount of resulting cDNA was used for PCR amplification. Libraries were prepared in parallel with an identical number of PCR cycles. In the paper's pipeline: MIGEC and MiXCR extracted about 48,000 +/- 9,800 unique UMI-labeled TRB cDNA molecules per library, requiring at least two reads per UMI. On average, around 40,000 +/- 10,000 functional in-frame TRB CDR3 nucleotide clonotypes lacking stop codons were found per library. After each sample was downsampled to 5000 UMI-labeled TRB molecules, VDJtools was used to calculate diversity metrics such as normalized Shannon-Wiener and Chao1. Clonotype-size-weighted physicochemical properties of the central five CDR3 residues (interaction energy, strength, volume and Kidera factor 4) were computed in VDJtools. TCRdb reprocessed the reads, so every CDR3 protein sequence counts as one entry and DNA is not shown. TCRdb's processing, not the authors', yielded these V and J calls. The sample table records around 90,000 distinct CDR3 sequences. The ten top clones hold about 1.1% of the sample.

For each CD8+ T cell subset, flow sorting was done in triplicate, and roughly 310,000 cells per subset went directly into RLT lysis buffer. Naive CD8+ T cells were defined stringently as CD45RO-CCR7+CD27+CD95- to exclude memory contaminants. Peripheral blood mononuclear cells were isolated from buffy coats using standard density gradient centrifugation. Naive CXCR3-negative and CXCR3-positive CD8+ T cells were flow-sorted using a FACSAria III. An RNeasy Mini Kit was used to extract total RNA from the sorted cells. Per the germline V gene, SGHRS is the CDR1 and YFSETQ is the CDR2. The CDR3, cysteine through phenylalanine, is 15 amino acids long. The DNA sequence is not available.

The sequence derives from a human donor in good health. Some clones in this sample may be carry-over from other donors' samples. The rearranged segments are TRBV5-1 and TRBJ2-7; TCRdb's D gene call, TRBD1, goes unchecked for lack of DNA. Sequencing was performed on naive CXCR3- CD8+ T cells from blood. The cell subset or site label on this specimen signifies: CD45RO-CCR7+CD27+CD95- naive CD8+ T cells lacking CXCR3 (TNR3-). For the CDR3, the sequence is CASSLEGDRFYEQYF.